These 29 T cell receptor beta chains originate from one sample sequenced in a study of blood T cell repertoires in COVID-19. Clones were read by immunoSEQ multiplex PCR, and TCRdb kept only the in-frame ones, dropping some. The table lists 350,000 to 400,000 clones, about 86% of them singletons, with just over 7% in the top ten. Sequencing was done on a sample of peripheral blood. These receptor sequences come from a woman in her sixties or seventies with COVID-19, enrolled during active disease.

V is TRBV7-9 and J is TRBJ2-3; TRBD1 is a possible D gene (6 bases). V was shortened by 3 bases and J by 4 bases, with 8 bases between the two germline ends. Germline CDR1 and CDR2: SEHNR and FQNEAQ (reference sequence). The CDR3 spans 13 residues. The CDR3: CASSLSGADTQYF. The CDR3 nucleotides read TGTGCCAGCAGCTTGTCAGGGGCAGATACGCAGTATTTT.

This clone came up a few times. This chain connects TRBV4-1 to TRBJ1-2; tentatively, D is TRBD1 (6 bases). The CDR3 has 16 amino acids. The V and J ends lost 4 bases and 2 bases respectively, with 17 bases between them. CDR1 is MGHRA, CDR2 YSYEKL, per germline. This chain's CDR3 is CASSRLGLQGNYGYTF. For the CDR3, the DNA is TGCGCCAGCAGCCGCCTTGGGTTACAGGGCAACTATGGCTACACCTTC.

The V and J genes are TRBV4-3 and TRBJ1-2; 7 bases fit TRBD1. V lost 3 bases to trimming and J lost 4 bases; unmatched junction nucleotides: 5. The germline V gene encodes CDR1 LGHNA and CDR2 YSLEER. This CDR3 region has 14 residues. CDR3 bases: TGCGCCAGCAGCCAGACCCGGGACAGCTATGGCTACACCTTC. Its protein is CASSQTRDSYGYTF.

The genes are TRBV18 and TRBJ1-2; 10 nucleotides align to TRBD1. V lost 5 bases, J lost 5 bases, and 11 bases stayed unmatched. The CDR3 length is 16 residues. Germline lookup yields CDR1 KGHSH and CDR2 LQKENI. The CDR3 DNA sequence: TGTGCCAGCTCATCCTCCGGGACAGGGGTTGGTTATGGCTACACCTTC. It codes for CASSSSGTGVGYGYTF.

This clone was seen only a few times. V and J are TRBV29-1 and TRBJ2-7; weak D call: TRBD2 (5 bases). V was trimmed by 6 bases and J by 2 bases, leaving 5 bases between them. The CDR3 is 10 amino acids. Germline CDR1 and CDR2: SQVTM and ANQGSEA. CDR3 nucleotides: TGCAGCGTCGGGGCCTACGAGCAGTACTTC. Amino acids: CSVGAYEQYF.

The chain carries TRBV5-4 and TRBJ1-2; D possibly corresponds to TRBD1 (5 bases). This CDR3 spans 12 amino acids. The germline V and J ends were trimmed by 5 bases and 7 bases, with 12 bases remaining between them. Germline-derived CDR1 and CDR2 are SGHNT and YYREEE (reference sequence). The CDR3 region has the DNA TGTGCCAGCAGTGACGGGGGTAGTGGCTACACCTTC. Its translation: CASSDGGSGYTF.

The rearrangement links TRBV25-1 to TRBJ1-2, with D possibly matching TRBD1 (5 bases). The germline V gene has CDR1 MGHDK and CDR2 SYGVNS. Trimming shortened V by 2 bases and J by 4 bases, and 11 bases separated the two germline ends. The length of the CDR3 is 14 residues. The CDR3 region is CASSEIRGFYGYTF. The CDR3 bases are TGTGCCAGCAGTGAAATAAGGGGATTCTATGGCTACACCTTC.

The DNA of the CDR3 is TGTGCCAGCAAATGGGGTGGAGGGACTGAAGCTTTCTTT. This gives the protein CASKWGGGTEAFF. The V and J genes are TRBV2 and TRBJ1-1; D remains unclear. The germline gives CDR1 SNHLY, CDR2 FYNNEI. The CDR3 contains 13 residues. Trimming shortened V by 7 bases and J by 5 bases, and 14 bases separated the two germline ends.

V and J are TRBV28 and TRBJ1-2; D remains ambiguous. This CDR3 has 14 residues. CDR1 MDHEN and CDR2 SYDVKM come from the germline V gene. The V end lost 3 bases, the J end lost 4 bases, and 12 bases lay between the germline ends. Written as DNA, the CDR3 is TGTGCCAGCAGTTTGGAGCGATTCACCTATGGCTACACCTTC. It translates to CASSLERFTYGYTF.

J is TRBJ2-7 and V is TRBV2; D uncertain. Germline CDR1 is SNHLY and CDR2 is FYNNEI. V was clipped by 3 bases and J by 6 bases, with 15 bases between them. This CDR3 is built from 14 residues. Here the CDR3 DNA reads TGTGCCAGCAGTGATCTCCGCGGCGCCGGCGAGCAGTACTTC. Residues: CASSDLRGAGEQYF.

The V and J genes are TRBV7-6 and TRBJ1-2, with 9 bases fitting TRBD1. Germline CDR1 SGHVS, CDR2 FNYEAQ. Trimming cost V 2 bases and J 8 bases; bases outside gene matches: 18. This CDR3 spans 18 amino acids. CDR3 protein: CASSLPIGQGTSLGGYTF. DNA for the CDR3: TGTGCCAGCAGCTTACCGATCGGACAGGGGACGTCTTTAGGAGGCTACACCTTC.

This chain uses TRBV5-4 with TRBJ1-1, with 7 nucleotides matching TRBD1. V shed 1 base, J shed 2 bases, and the junction held 2 bases outside the gene matches. Germline CDR1 and CDR2: SGHNT and YYREEE (reference sequence). CDR3 length: 14 residues. In DNA, the CDR3 is TGTGCCAGCAGCTTGACAGGGGTCAACACTGAAGCTTTCTTT. It encodes CASSLTGVNTEAFF.

The rearrangement joins TRBV7-3 to TRBJ2-1; TRBD1 aligns across 12 bases. The CDR3 sequence is 15 residues long. CDR1 is SGHTA, CDR2 FQGTGA, per germline. V lost 3 bases and J lost 8; bases outside the gene matches: 5. The CDR3 sequence: CASSFGTGGVYEQFF. DNA for the CDR3: TGTGCCAGCAGCTTCGGGACAGGGGGCGTATATGAGCAGTTCTTC. Full variable domain (missing parts from reference TRBV7-3 and TRBJ2-1): GAGVSQTPSNKVTEKGKYVELRCDPISGHTALYWYRQSLGQGPEFLIYFQGTGAADDSGLPNDRFFAVRPEGSVSTLKIQRTERGDSAVYLCASSFGTGGVYEQFFGPGTRLTVL.

V and J are TRBV28 and TRBJ2-5, with TRBD1 as a possible D gene (5 bases). The CDR3 spans 15 residues. V lost 5 bases and J lost 4, with 17 bases in between. Per germline, CDR1 MDHEN and CDR2 SYDVKM. CDR3 nucleotides: TGTGCCAGCAGTCCACGGATCAGGGTTATAGAGACCCAGTACTTC. Encoded protein: CASSPRIRVIETQYF.

This clone was observed a few times. The gene calls are TRBV19 and TRBJ2-6, with a tentative D call TRBD1 (6 bases). The CDR3 is 12 residues long. CDR1 LNHDA and CDR2 SQIVND come from the germline V gene (reference sequence). Trimming took off 9 bases at V and 5 bases at J, with 8 bases between the two ends. CDR3 in DNA: TGTGCCAGCTGGGACAGGGCCAACGTCCTGACTTTC. Encoded protein: CASWDRANVLTF.

The J gene is TRBJ1-1, the V gene TRBV11-2, with D maybe TRBD1 (5 bases). The CDR3 runs 15 residues. The germline V gene encodes CDR1 SGHAT and CDR2 FQNNGV. V was shortened by 5 bases and J by 1 base, with 14 bases between the two germline ends. DNA for the CDR3: TGTGCCAGCAGCAAGTCGGGGGGTTGGAACACTGAAGCTTTCTTT. It yields the protein CASSKSGGWNTEAFF.

This rearrangement joins TRBV29-1 to TRBJ2-6; D gene ambiguous. Trimming left V 4 bases short and J 4 bases short, with 11 bases between. The germline gives CDR1 SQVTM, CDR2 ANQGSEA. The CDR3 sequence is 14 residues long. The CDR3 region has the DNA TGCAGCGTTGCCGAGGTGGTGGGGGCCAACGTCCTGACTTTC. Amino acid sequence: CSVAEVVGANVLTF.

This rearrangement joins TRBV7-2 to TRBJ2-3; perhaps TRBD2 as D (5 bases). The germline V gene encodes CDR1 SGHTA and CDR2 FQGNSA. This CDR3 has 10 residues. Deletions cut 5 bases from V and 8 bases from J, with 5 bases between. CDR3: CASSGGTQYF. DNA for the CDR3: TGTGCCAGCAGCGGAGGTACGCAGTATTTT.

V usage is TRBV3-1 (or the pseudogene TRBV3-2) and J usage is TRBJ2-5; D ambiguous. The CDR3 is 15 residues long. Trimming stripped 3 bases from V and 2 bases from J, with 13 bases between. The germline V gene encodes CDR1 LGHDT and CDR2 YNNKEL (reference sequence). The CDR3: CASSQTFGHQETQYF. The CDR3 DNA sequence: TGTGCCAGCAGCCAGACTTTTGGTCATCAAGAGACCCAGTACTTC.

The chain is built from TRBV6-5 and TRBJ1-2, with 7 bases identical to TRBD1. Per germline, CDR1 MNHEY and CDR2 SVGAGI. This CDR3 is built from 14 residues. V lost 8 bases, J lost 5 bases, and 11 bases stayed unmatched. The CDR3 here is CASAVTGKGYGYTF. DNA for the CDR3: TGTGCCAGCGCCGTGACAGGGAAAGGATATGGCTACACCTTC.

The chain recombines TRBV7-3 with TRBJ2-3, with TRBD2 matching over 11 bases. Germline CDR1 SGHTA, CDR2 FQGTGA. The junction had 0 bases not matched to a gene; V was cut back by 6 bases and J by 1 base. The CDR3 runs 14 residues. Here the CDR3 reads CASRLAGGTDTQYF. CDR3 DNA sequence: TGTGCCAGCAGACTAGCGGGGGGCACAGATACGCAGTATTTT.

CDR3 in DNA: TGTGCCAGCAGCATTGGACAGGGGGCAGGGGGCGAGCAGTACTTC. This translates into CASSIGQGAGGEQYF. The rearrangement links TRBV7-9 to TRBJ2-7; 11 bases map to TRBD1. Germline assignment: CDR1 SEHNR and CDR2 FQNEAQ (reference sequence). V dropped 5 bases and J dropped 6; count of bases not matched to a gene: 9. The CDR3 is 15 residues long.

The CDR3 coding sequence is TGTGCCTGGCGACAGGGGCTTAACTATGGCTACACCTTC. It translates to CAWRQGLNYGYTF. The rearrangement uses TRBV30 and TRBJ1-2; TRBD1 agrees at 8 bases. Germline CDR1 is GTSNPN and CDR2 is SVGIG (reference sequence). The junction had 3 bases not matched to a gene; V was cut back by 5 bases and J by 1 base. The CDR3 has 13 residues.

The V call is TRBV9, the J call TRBJ1-4; D perhaps matches TRBD1 (6 bases). The CDR3 is 16 residues long. From germline, CDR1 is SGDLS and CDR2 YYNGEE. With 0 bases removed from V and 6 bases from J, the gap between germline ends came to 15 bases. This chain's CDR3 is CASSVDSGQIYEKLFF. The CDR3 DNA follows: TGTGCCAGCAGCGTAGATTCTGGACAGATCTATGAAAAACTGTTTTTT.

The chain is built from TRBV11-2 and TRBJ1-5; perhaps TRBD1 as D (6 bases). Trimming removed 4 bases from V and 6 bases from J, with 16 bases in between. Germline CDR1 is SGHAT and CDR2 is FQNNGV. This CDR3 has 15 residues. CDR3 coding DNA: TGTGCCAGCAGCTCCTGGGGGGGGCAGGGTCAGCCCCAGCATTTT. Residues: CASSSWGGQGQPQHF.

This clone was detected a few times. This chain links TRBV4-3 with TRBJ1-3, with D possibly matching TRBD1 (5 bases). The CDR3 covers 17 residues. Trimming took 0 bases from V and 2 from J, leaving 14 bases between them. Germline V gene data show CDR1 as LGHNA and CDR2 as YSLEER. The CDR3 here is CASSQDRQGIAGNTIYF. For the CDR3, the DNA is TGCGCCAGCAGCCAAGACAGGCAGGGAATCGCTGGAAACACCATATATTTT.

This clone was recorded a few times. The chain has TRBV5-1 and TRBJ2-2; D is possibly TRBD2 (5 bases). V was shortened by 5 bases and J by 6 bases, with 14 bases between the two germline ends. There are 14 residues in the CDR3. The germline V gene encodes CDR1 SGHRS and CDR2 YFSETQ. The CDR3 coding sequence is TGCGCCAGCAGGGAGGAGGCGGGCCCCGGGGAGCTGTTTTTT. Translated, it gives CASREEAGPGELFF.

The chain combines TRBV5-1 with TRBJ2-3; D perhaps matches TRBD2 (5 bases). The CDR3 runs 15 residues. The germline V gene encodes CDR1 SGHRS and CDR2 YFSETQ. V was pared by 3 bases and J by 2 bases, with 13 bases between. In DNA, the CDR3 is TGCGCCAGCAGCTCCCGGGAAGTTATCACAGATACGCAGTATTTT. Translating gives CASSSREVITDTQYF.

V and J are TRBV5-8 and TRBJ2-3; tentative D call: TRBD1 (6 bases). V was shortened by 0 bases and J by 0 bases, with 8 bases between the two germline ends. Looked up from germline, CDR1 is SGHTS and CDR2 is YDEGEE. The CDR3 is 15 amino acids. CDR3 nucleotide sequence: TGTGCCAGCAGCTTGGACAGGGTGAGCACAGATACGCAGTATTTT. Protein product: CASSLDRVSTDTQYF.